The sequence of this T cell receptor beta chain was determined in a study of cytomegalovirus exposure and HLA in healthy donors. Study in general: Later, an analysis reported that the 95 to 150 validation repertoires had used the same platform as the roughly 720 first-cohort repertoires. Study results and caveats: One later analysis, an examination of the 100 to 150 validation repertoires, found that first-cohort TCR clusters tended to co-occur in them. Some TCR beta chains (roughly 150 of them) were listed as cytomegalovirus-associated.

Germline CDR1 is SNHLY and CDR2 is FYNNEI. Unmatched junction bases numbered 5, after V lost 6 bases and J lost 7 bases. There are 14 residues in the CDR3. Clones were read by immunoSEQ multiplex PCR, and TCRdb kept only the in-frame ones, dropping some. The table records about 170,000 clones, 80% to 90% of them present only once. Donors were drawn from the approximately 120-subject validation cohort, separate from the approximately 640-subject first cohort. In this sample, this clone turned up once. Its antigen is unidentified. The chain couples TRBV2 to TRBJ1-5; TRBD1 agrees at 11 bases. The material sequenced was PBMCs. This TCR was sampled from a woman in her twenties or thirties in good health and CMV-seronegative. The CDR3 protein is CASSKGQGAQPQHF. The DNA for the CDR3 is TGTGCCAGCAGCAAAGGACAGGGGGCCCAGCCCCAGCATTTT. Complete variable domain (other parts from reference TRBV2 and TRBJ1-5): EPEVTQTPSHQVTQMGQEVILRCVPISNHLYFYWYRQILGQKVEFLVSFYNNEISEKSEIFDDQFSVERPDGSNFTLKIRSTKLEDSAMYFCASSKGQGAQPQHFGDGTRLSIL.